Detailed here is one T cell receptor (beta chain). The CDR3 loop spans 14 amino acids. Losses at the gene ends were 2 bases for V and 4 bases for J; bases not matched to a gene: 3. Germline CDR1 is MGHDK and CDR2 is SYGVNS. The data stem from a study of blood T cells in healthy people across ages. A J-beta primer mix and a sample-barcoded 5' primer were used in a second PCR of about 7 to 11 cycles. TCRdb reprocessed the 5' RACE reads via MiXCR and lists one record per CDR3 protein. The sample includes about 1.4 million distinct CDR3 sequences, approximately 63% seen only once; the top ten take 6.5% to 8.5%.

This TCR derives from a man between 18 and 29 years old in good health. Sequencing was done on a sample of blood. The gene calls are TRBV25-1 and TRBJ1-2; TRBD1 aligns across 8 bases. CDR3 protein: CASSERDRLYGYTF. CDR3 in DNA: TGTGCCAGCAGTGAACGGGACAGGCTCTATGGCTACACCTTC.